Listed here are 3 T cell receptor beta chains from one sample, sequenced in a study of blood T cell repertoires in COVID-19. Assay: immunoSEQ multiplex PCR; the TCRdb copy retains only in-frame clones and omits some. The data contain about 140,000 clones, roughly 90% of them singletons. The sequencing sample was made of peripheral blood. All receptors derive from a man between 60 and 70 years old with active or convalescent COVID-19.

V is TRBV25-1 and J is TRBJ2-5, with TRBD2 matching over 9 bases. This CDR3 comprises 16 residues. Unmatched junction bases numbered 11, after V lost 8 bases and J lost 1 base. The germline V gene has CDR1 MGHDK and CDR2 SYGVNS. This chain's CDR3 is CASARGGGPFQETQYF. CDR3 nucleotides: TGTGCCAGCGCCCGCGGGGGGGGGCCTTTCCAAGAGACCCAGTACTTC. Filled out from reference TRBV25-1 and TRBJ2-5, the complete variable domain reads EADIYQTPRYLVIGTGKKITLECSQTMGHDKMYWYQQDPGMELHLIHYSYGVNSTEKGDLSSESTVSRIRTEHFPLTLESARPSHTSQYLCASARGGGPFQETQYFGPGTRLLVL.

This chain links TRBV20-1 with TRBJ2-7; unclear D gene. The CDR3 runs 11 residues. Germline assignment: CDR1 DFQATT and CDR2 SNEGSKA (reference sequence). V dropped 3 bases and J dropped 3 bases, with 6 bases sitting between them. In DNA, the CDR3 is TGCAGTGCTAGGAGAGACTACGAGCAGTACTTC. Protein sequence: CSARRDYEQYF.

DNA for the CDR3: TGTGCCAGCAGCCAAGTCGGGGGGCGAAGGGTCAACACTGAAGCTTTCTTT. It yields the protein CASSQVGGRRVNTEAFF. The V call is TRBV4-2, the J call TRBJ1-1, with a weak D call TRBD1 (6 bases). Germline V CDR1 and CDR2: LGHNA, YNFKEQ. With 1 base removed from V and 2 bases from J, the gap between germline ends came to 17 bases. The CDR3 consists of 17 residues.